This T cell receptor beta chain was profiled in a study of blood T cells in healthy people across ages. With a J-beta primer mix and a sample-barcoded 5' primer, a second PCR ran about 7 to 12 cycles. TCRdb reprocessed the 5' RACE reads with MiXCR, giving one entry per CDR3 protein. The data contain just under 900,000 distinct CDR3 sequences, around 26% of them singletons. The germline V gene has CDR1 KGHSH and CDR2 LQKENI. Trimming cost V 0 bases and J 5 bases, with 8 bases left between them. The CDR3 has 14 amino acids. The specimen was blood. The sequence derives from a woman of 80 years or more in good health. The chain combines TRBV18 with TRBJ2-4; no firm D call. CDR3 region: CASSPPWQQNIQYF. CDR3 DNA: TGTGCCAGCTCACCACCCTGGCAGCAAAACATTCAGTACTTC.